This T cell receptor beta chain was recovered during a study of cytomegalovirus exposure and HLA in healthy donors. The wider study: An earlier analysis found 110 million or so unique TCR beta sequences from about 190 million T cells.

Deletions cut 7 bases from V and 6 bases from J, with 19 bases between. The germline CDR1 and CDR2 sequences are SNHLY and FYNNEI. The CDR3 extends over 14 amino acids. The PCR contained 60 Vbeta and 13 Jbeta primers. Using immunoSEQ multiplex PCR, the repertoire was profiled, and TCRdb retains in-frame clones only, with some absent. The table has about 160,000 clones, roughly 80% seen once. The origin of this receptor is a woman in her forties in good health and CMV-seronegative. Sequencing used PBMCs. This chain links TRBV2 with TRBJ2-7, with D possibly TRBD1 on 6 matching bases. The CDR3 DNA reads as TGTGCCAGCACTCTGGACAGTAGATCGGGCGAGCAGTACTTC. As protein: CASTLDSRSGEQYF. The entire variable domain, with the rest obtained from reference TRBV2 and TRBJ2-7, is as follows: EPEVTQTPSHQVTQMGQEVILRCVPISNHLYFYWYRQILGQKVEFLVSFYNNEISEKSEIFDDQFSVERPDGSNFTLKIRSTKLEDSAMYFCASTLDSRSGEQYFGPGTRLTVT.